The clone carrying this T cell receptor (beta chain) was observed at least ten times. The antigen is not known. Trimming took 2 bases from V and 4 from J; bases not matched to a gene: 5. Germline loops: CDR1 LGHDT, CDR2 YNNKEL (reference sequence). The CDR3 loop spans 16 amino acids. The sample originates from a study of T cells in Graves' hyperthyroidism and ophthalmopathy. Study observations and caveats: Most thyroid clonotypes that were expanded above 0.001 also turned up in blood.

RNA transcripts yielded amplified TCR beta CDR3 regions. HTBI primers drove first-round RT-PCR of the TCR CDR3. In TCRdb, the multiplex PCR reads were re-called with MiXCR into one record per CDR3 protein. The sample has around 190,000 distinct CDR3 sequences, about 17% seen once; the top ten hold roughly 30%. The sequence derives from a woman aged 45-60 years with Graves' hyperthyroidism. The specimen was blood. The V gene is TRBV3-1, the J gene TRBJ2-2; 9 positions agree with TRBD1. The CDR3 loop is CASSQPTGGSTGELFF. In DNA form, the CDR3 reads TGTGCCAGCAGCCAACCGACAGGGGGTAGCACCGGGGAGCTGTTTTTT.